The 28 T cell receptor beta chains reported below all come from one sample, sequenced in a study of cytomegalovirus exposure and HLA in healthy donors (dated 2017 in TCRdb). Libraries were constructed by the immunoSEQ multiplex PCR assay. For the multiplex PCR, a mixture combining 60 forward primers for TCR Vbeta segments and 13 reverse primers for TCR Jbeta segments was used. TCRdb took over this immuneACCESS table, retaining in-frame rearrangements with V and J assigned. Such tables are incomplete; in checked studies, under half of the missing clones stem from an unresolved V gene, and the remainder is unexplained. This sample is represented by about 150,000 clones; approximately 74% of them were singletons. The ten largest clones capture roughly 2.8% of the sample. The sample taken for sequencing was PBMCs. These receptors were collected from a man younger than 30 in good health and CMV-seronegative.

The chain recombines TRBV19 with TRBJ1-1; the D gene is possibly TRBD1 (5 bases). The germline CDR1 and CDR2 sequences are LNHDA and SQIVND (reference sequence). This CDR3 spans 15 amino acids. The V and J ends lost 5 bases and 4 bases respectively, with 17 bases between them. CDR3 coding DNA: TGTGCCAGTAGTCCTAGGGGCCCCACGGGCACTGAAGCTTTCTTT. Translation: CASSPRGPTGTEAFF.

This clone occurred a few times. The V gene is TRBV19, the J gene TRBJ2-5; TRBD1 aligns across 7 bases. After removal of 6 bases from V and 2 bases from J, the junction contained 6 bases not matched to a gene. The CDR3 consists of 14 residues. Germline V gene sequence: CDR1 LNHDA, CDR2 SQIVND (reference sequence). CDR3 protein: CASRPGQAQETQYF. DNA of the CDR3: TGTGCCAGTAGACCAGGACAGGCTCAAGAGACCCAGTACTTC.

The CDR3 nucleotides read TGTGCCATACGACAGGGGGCGCCTCAAGAAGAGGGATATCCCCAGCATTTT. Its protein product is CAIRQGAPQEEGYPQHF. This chain uses TRBV21-1 with TRBJ1-5; TRBD1 is taken as the D call from the table, unchecked against the DNA. TRBV21-1 is a recognized pseudogene. The CDR3 runs to 17 residues.

As to this clone: A junction boundary mismatches the germline segment, possibly from a read error. The chain combines TRBV6-1 with TRBJ2-6; tentative D call: TRBD1 (6 bases). This CDR3 comprises 15 residues. Germline CDR1 is MNHNS and CDR2 is SASEGT. CDR3 loop: CASRIQGTGANGLTF. The CDR3 nucleotides read TGTGCCAGCAGGATACAGGGAACTGGGGCCAACGGCCTGACTTTC.

This clone showed up just once. The J gene is TRBJ2-3, the V gene TRBV15, with 8 bases aligning to TRBD1. The CDR3 is made up of 16 amino acids. Germline trimming cut 3 bases from V and 2 bases from J; bases unmatched to any gene: 7. Per germline, CDR1 LNHNV and CDR2 YYDKDF (reference sequence). The CDR3 nucleotides are TGTGCCACCAGCAGCTTTAGCCAGGGGGCCACAGATACGCAGTATTTT. Translated, it gives CATSSFSQGATDTQYF.

This chain joins TRBV4-1 and TRBJ1-1, with D perhaps TRBD1 (6 bases). V shed 2 bases and J shed 1 base, with 8 bases lying between them. The CDR3 has 14 amino acids. Germline assignment: CDR1 MGHRA and CDR2 YSYEKL. The CDR3 DNA reads TGCGCCAGCAGCCAACCGGGACAGAACACTGAAGCTTTCTTT. It is translated as CASSQPGQNTEAFF.

The chain joins TRBV29-1 to TRBJ2-5; TRBD1 agrees at 12 bases. This CDR3 has 14 amino acids. The J segment lost 7 bases and the V segment lost 7 bases, leaving 10 bases of the junction unmatched. Germline V gene sequence: CDR1 SQVTM, CDR2 ANQGSEA. The CDR3 loop is CSARPGQGAGTQYF. Written as DNA, the CDR3 is TGCAGCGCTCGGCCGGGACAGGGGGCAGGGACCCAGTACTTC. The full variable domain, its missing parts supplied by reference TRBV29-1 and TRBJ2-5, is SAVISQKPSRDICQRGTSLTIQCQVDSQVTMMFWYRQQPGQSLTLIATANQGSEATYESGFVIDKFPISRPNLTFSTLTVSNMSPEDSSIYLCSARPGQGAGTQYFGPGTRLLVL.

The gene calls are TRBV4-3 and TRBJ2-7, with D perhaps TRBD2 (6 bases). The germline V gene has CDR1 LGHNA and CDR2 YSLEER. The V end lost 3 bases, the J end lost 4 bases, and 16 bases lay between the germline ends. There are 15 residues in the CDR3. The CDR3 loop reads CASSHLADGGYEQYF. DNA for the CDR3: TGCGCCAGCAGCCATCTCGCGGATGGAGGGTACGAGCAGTACTTC.

The chain employs TRBV18 and TRBJ1-2, with 9 bases matching TRBD1. This CDR3 is 13 amino acids long. CDR1 is KGHSH, CDR2 LQKENI, per germline. The J segment lost 7 bases and the V segment lost 6 bases, leaving 6 bases of the junction unmatched. CDR3 sequence (DNA): TGTGCCAGCTCTAAGGACAGGGGAGGTGGCTACACCTTC. Translating it yields CASSKDRGGGYTF.

Written as DNA, the CDR3 is TGTGCCAGCAGCTTAGGGACTAATTTCGACGAGCAGTACTTC. Translating it yields CASSLGTNFDEQYF. This rearrangement joins TRBV11-2 to TRBJ2-7, with D maybe TRBD2 (6 bases). Germline CDR1 is SGHAT and CDR2 is FQNNGV. The CDR3 loop spans 14 amino acids. The ends were cut back, 1 base at V and 5 bases at J, with 12 bases in the middle.

The chain is built from TRBV7-8 and TRBJ2-1; TRBD2 agrees at 8 bases. CDR3 length: 16 residues. Germline CDR1 is SGHVS and CDR2 is FQNEAQ. V shed 4 bases and J 4 bases; nucleotides not matched to a gene: 9. In nucleotides, the CDR3 is TGTGCCAGCAGCTCCCAGGGCGGGGGGACATACAATGAGCAGTTCTTC. Encoded protein: CASSSQGGGTYNEQFF.

The V call is TRBV29-1, the J call TRBJ1-2; 10 nucleotides line up with TRBD1. In germline, CDR1 is SQVTM, CDR2 ANQGSEA. This CDR3 has 13 residues. The junction had 5 bases not matched to a gene; V was cut back by 7 bases and J by 3 bases. The chain's CDR3 is CSARTGGDYGYTF. The CDR3 DNA sequence: TGCAGCGCCAGGACAGGGGGGGACTATGGCTACACCTTC.

The chain employs TRBV5-6 and TRBJ1-1; D is perhaps TRBD1 (6 bases). The germline V gene has CDR1 SGHDT and CDR2 YYEEEE. Trimming took off 2 bases at V and 4 bases at J, with 18 bases between the two ends. The CDR3 contains 16 residues. CDR3 sequence reads: CASSFFGRGSGTEAFF. DNA for the CDR3: TGTGCCAGCAGCTTTTTTGGCAGGGGTTCGGGCACTGAAGCTTTCTTT.

This clone has a handful of counts. The rearrangement links TRBV5-1 to TRBJ2-5, with D hard to call. Trimming left V 6 bases short and J 5 bases short, with 17 bases between. This CDR3 is built from 14 residues. CDR1 is SGHRS, CDR2 YFSETQ, per germline. The CDR3 is CASTLGGVEETQYF. DNA for the CDR3: TGCGCCAGCACCCTTGGCGGAGTTGAGGAGACCCAGTACTTC.

This clone was detected only a few times. The rearrangement links TRBV6-6 to TRBJ1-2; D remains ambiguous. V was clipped by 10 bases and J by 1 base, with 10 bases between them. This CDR3 spans 12 amino acids. Germline CDR1 MNHNY, CDR2 SVGAGI (reference sequence). CDR3 DNA sequence: TGTGCCACCACCAGGCTTAACTATGGCTACACCTTC. Protein product: CATTRLNYGYTF.

The gene calls are TRBV4-1 and TRBJ2-1; TRBD2 matches 12 bases. V trimming: 0 bases; J trimming: 8 bases; junction bases outside the gene matches: 20. Germline V lookup: CDR1 MGHRA, CDR2 YSYEKL. The CDR3 is 21 amino acids. CDR3 residues: CASSQDWSQWTSGVRRDEQFF. CDR3 coding DNA: TGCGCCAGCAGCCAAGATTGGTCCCAATGGACTAGCGGGGTCAGGAGGGATGAGCAGTTCTTC.

The chain uses TRBV5-1 and TRBJ2-7, with TRBD1 matching 7 bases. J was trimmed by 2 bases and V by 4 bases; bases with no gene match: 9. The CDR3 is 15 residues long. The V gene's germline CDR1 is SGHRS and CDR2 YFSETQ. This chain's CDR3 is CASSNWGQQTYEQYF. In DNA form, the CDR3 reads TGCGCCAGCAGCAACTGGGGACAGCAAACCTACGAGCAGTACTTC.

This chain joins TRBV7-6 and TRBJ1-2; perhaps TRBD1 as D (5 bases). V was pared by 0 bases and J by 7 bases, with 12 bases between. Germline V lookup: CDR1 SGHVS, CDR2 FNYEAQ. The CDR3 runs 14 residues. Here the CDR3 DNA reads TGTGCCAGCAGCTTAGCGATATCAGGGATTGGCTACACCTTC. Residues: CASSLAISGIGYTF.

This clone has a handful of counts. The V call is TRBV5-1, the J call TRBJ2-2; 8 bases map to TRBD1. Germline V gene lookup returns CDR1 SGHRS and CDR2 YFSETQ. This CDR3 has 16 residues. V dropped 5 bases and J dropped 9; count of bases not matched to a gene: 15. This CDR3 is CASSPYMGQASRELFF. CDR3 DNA: TGCGCCAGCAGTCCGTATATGGGACAGGCCTCAAGGGAGCTGTTTTTT.

The rearrangement links TRBV7-7 to TRBJ2-5, with no clear D. The germline V and J ends were trimmed by 0 bases and 2 bases, with 7 bases remaining between them. CDR3 length: 14 residues. In germline, CDR1 is SSHAT, CDR2 FNYEAQ (reference sequence). CDR3 sequence: CASSLAGQQETQYF. The CDR3, as DNA: TGTGCCAGCAGCTTAGCGGGCCAGCAAGAGACCCAGTACTTC.

The chain has TRBV6-1 and TRBJ2-3; 9 bases are shared with TRBD2. V lost 1 base, J lost 6 bases, and 5 bases stayed unmatched. The CDR3 covers 15 residues. Germline V lookup: CDR1 MNHNS, CDR2 SASEGT. The CDR3 region has the DNA TGTGCCAGCAGTGAAGATGTAGCGGGGGCTGATACGCAGTATTTT. It encodes CASSEDVAGADTQYF.

The V gene is TRBV18, the J gene TRBJ1-6; TRBD1 aligns across 10 bases. Germline V gives CDR1 KGHSH, CDR2 LQKENI. The CDR3 runs to 16 residues. Trimming removed 4 bases from V and 8 bases from J; junction bases left unmatched: 8. The CDR3 loop is CASSRADRGADSPLHF. CDR3 DNA sequence: TGTGCCAGCTCACGCGCGGACAGGGGGGCGGATTCACCCCTCCACTTT.

The chain employs TRBV9 and TRBJ2-7; TRBD2 agrees at 8 bases. Germline trimming cut 4 bases from V and 2 bases from J; bases unmatched to any gene: 2. Germline-derived CDR1 and CDR2 are SGDLS and YYNGEE. This CDR3 is built from 13 residues. In nucleotides, the CDR3 is TGTGCCAGCAGCCCGACTAGCGCCTACGAGCAGTACTTC. Translation gives CASSPTSAYEQYF.

This clone turned up a few times. J is TRBJ2-7 and V is TRBV6-5; D perhaps matches TRBD2 (6 bases). V was shortened by 0 bases and J by 6 bases, with 15 bases between the two germline ends. The CDR3 covers 15 residues. Germline loops: CDR1 MNHEY, CDR2 SVGAGI. The CDR3 reads CASSYSVEGRGEQYV. In nucleotides, the CDR3 is TGTGCCAGCAGTTACTCGGTCGAGGGGCGGGGCGAGCAGTACGTC.

The chain couples TRBV23-1 to TRBJ1-5; 7 nucleotides agree with TRBD1. TRBV23-1 is noted as an ORF with a role that remains uncertain. The J segment lost 7 bases and the V segment lost 3 bases, leaving 12 bases of the junction unmatched. The length of the CDR3 is 16 residues. The CDR3 DNA reads as TGCGCCAGCAGTCACCCTGGAGGGGGCGCCGGCCAGCCCCAGCATTTT. Amino acid sequence: CASSHPGGGAGQPQHF.

The rearrangement joins TRBV5-1 to TRBJ1-1; TRBD1 is a possible D gene (5 bases). Germline V gene lookup returns CDR1 SGHRS and CDR2 YFSETQ. V lost 0 bases and J 5 bases, leaving 11 bases between the germline ends. The CDR3 covers 14 residues. The CDR3 loop is CASSLVGQGTEAFF. The CDR3 DNA reads TGCGCCAGCAGCTTGGTTGGTCAGGGAACTGAAGCTTTCTTT.

This rearrangement joins TRBV27 to TRBJ1-2; 7 bases are shared with TRBD1. After removal of 6 bases from V and 3 bases from J, the junction contained 1 base not matched to a gene. Germline-derived CDR1 and CDR2 are MNHEY and SMNVEV (reference sequence). The CDR3 runs to 12 residues. CDR3 sequence: CASRDRYYGYTF. The CDR3, as DNA: TGTGCCAGCAGGGACAGGTACTATGGCTACACCTTC.

V is TRBV5-1 and J is TRBJ1-1; TRBD1 agrees at 9 bases. This CDR3 is built from 15 residues. Trimming removed 0 bases from V and 11 bases from J; junction bases left unmatched: 11. Germline CDR1 is SGHRS and CDR2 is YFSETQ. CDR3: CASSLGGTGRIGAFF. The CDR3 DNA follows: TGCGCCAGCAGCTTGGGTGGGACAGGGAGGATCGGGGCTTTCTTT.